These 20 T cell receptor beta chains were all obtained from the same sample, sequenced in a study of long-term antiretroviral therapy in people with HIV. Runs used v3.0 of the immunoSEQ assay and were done at survey level. Using immunoSEQ multiplex PCR, the repertoire was profiled, and TCRdb retains in-frame clones only, with some absent. Of 26,000 or so clones detected, roughly 86% appear once; the ten largest clones hold around 4%. The specimen was unsorted PBMCs, collected 1.9 years after starting antiretroviral therapy. Receptors were obtained from a woman aged 25 to 39 with HIV.

The chain carries TRBV5-6 and TRBJ1-1, with TRBD1 as a possible D gene (6 bases). V was cut by 0 bases and J by 0 bases, with 9 bases left in between. Germline V CDR1 and CDR2: SGHDT, YYEEEE. The CDR3 runs 15 residues. CDR3 in DNA: TGTGCCAGCAGCTTGGCGGGGACAATGAACACTGAAGCTTTCTTT. It encodes CASSLAGTMNTEAFF. The variable domain in full, completed from reference TRBV5-6 and TRBJ1-1, reads DAGVTQSPTHLIKTRGQQVTLRCSPKSGHDTVSWYQQALGQGPQFIFQYYEEEERQRGNFPDRFSGHQFPNYSSELNVNALLLGDSALYLCASSLAGTMNTEAFFGQGTRLTVV.

The rearrangement uses TRBV30 and TRBJ2-7; 9 positions match TRBD1. J was trimmed by 2 bases and V by 2 bases; bases with no gene match: 4. There are 14 residues in the CDR3. The germline gives CDR1 GTSNPN, CDR2 SVGIG (reference sequence). The chain's CDR3 is CAWSPGTGPYEQYF. DNA of the CDR3: TGTGCCTGGAGTCCCGGGACAGGGCCCTACGAGCAGTACTTC.

The chain uses TRBV18 and TRBJ2-6; perhaps TRBD1 as D (6 bases). This CDR3 has 15 amino acids. The germline V and J ends were trimmed by 5 bases and 2 bases, with 10 bases remaining between them. Germline CDR1 reads KGHSH; CDR2 reads LQKENI. The CDR3 DNA follows: TGTGCCAGCTCAAAAACAGGGACTGGGGCCAACGTCCTGACTTTC. Encoded protein: CASSKTGTGANVLTF.

The sample holds one count of this clone. The genes are TRBV30 and TRBJ1-5; no clear D gene. V was cut by 5 bases and J by 5 bases, with 16 bases left in between. The CDR3 runs 14 residues. Germline V gene lookup returns CDR1 GTSNPN and CDR2 SVGIG (reference sequence). CDR3 in DNA: TGTGCCTGGGGAGTGGGGAGAATTGATCAGCCCCAGCATTTT. Protein: CAWGVGRIDQPQHF.

The chain carries TRBV5-1 and TRBJ1-4; D is perhaps TRBD1 (6 bases). Germline-derived CDR1 and CDR2 are SGHRS and YFSETQ. The CDR3 spans 15 residues. Trimming pared 0 bases from V and 0 bases from J, leaving 6 bases between. The CDR3 bases are TGCGCCAGCAGCTTGGACAGGGCAACTAATGAAAAACTGTTTTTT. This translates into CASSLDRATNEKLFF. Drawing the rest from reference TRBV5-1 and TRBJ1-4, the complete variable domain is KAGVTQTPRYLIKTRGQQVTLSCSPISGHRSVSWYQQTPGQGLQFLFEYFSETQRNKGNFPGRFSGRQFSNSRSEMNVSTLELGDSALYLCASSLDRATNEKLFFGSGTQLSVL.

The V call is TRBV29-1, the J call TRBJ1-6; D gene ambiguous. CDR1 and CDR2 (germline): SQVTM, ANQGSEA. The V and J ends lost 4 bases and 6 bases respectively, with 13 bases between them. The CDR3 extends over 14 amino acids. CDR3 coding DNA: TGCAGCGTTGCGTCCGGAGGCTTTAATTCACCCCTCCACTTT. This translates into CSVASGGFNSPLHF. Filled out from reference TRBV29-1 and TRBJ1-6, the complete variable domain reads SAVISQKPSRDICQRGTSLTIQCQVDSQVTMMFWYRQQPGQSLTLIATANQGSEATYESGFVIDKFPISRPNLTFSTLTVSNMSPEDSSIYLCSVASGGFNSPLHFGNGTRLTVT.

This clone was observed a single time. V is TRBV10-3 and J is TRBJ1-5; no definite D call. CDR3 length: 15 amino acids. With 3 bases removed from V and 7 bases from J, the gap between germline ends came to 16 bases. Germline V gene lookup returns CDR1 ENHRY and CDR2 SYGVKD. The CDR3 nucleotides read TGTGCCATCAGTGATTACGTTCGGGCGGACCAGCCCCAGCATTTT. Protein sequence: CAISDYVRADQPQHF.

The V call is TRBV5-4, the J call TRBJ2-5, with 8 bases that match TRBD2. Germline V CDR1 and CDR2: SGHNT, YYREEE (reference sequence). The CDR3 runs 14 residues. Trimming cost V 3 bases and J 0 bases; bases outside gene matches: 1. DNA of the CDR3: TGTGCCAGCAGCTCGCGGGGGGACCAAGAGACCCAGTACTTC. Protein sequence: CASSSRGDQETQYF.

The gene calls are TRBV4-1 and TRBJ1-2; unclear D gene. Trimming removed 0 bases from V and 4 bases from J, with 12 bases in between. The CDR3 is 15 amino acids. In germline, CDR1 is MGHRA, CDR2 YSYEKL. CDR3 protein: CASSQEDEHLYGYTF. The CDR3, as DNA: TGCGCCAGCAGCCAAGAAGATGAACACCTCTATGGCTACACCTTC.

The J gene is TRBJ1-6, the V gene TRBV19; 8 bases line up with TRBD1. Germline V gene sequence: CDR1 LNHDA, CDR2 SQIVND (reference sequence). V gave up 5 bases and J gave up 0 bases; unmatched junction bases: 12. The CDR3 length is 19 residues. The CDR3 sequence is CASSFGTGSITSYNSPLHF. Here the CDR3 DNA reads TGTGCCAGTAGTTTTGGGACAGGATCAATTACCTCCTATAATTCACCCCTCCACTTT.

The V gene is TRBV7-9, the J gene TRBJ2-1, with 8 bases matching TRBD1. With 5 bases clipped from V and 3 bases from J, the junction kept 6 bases outside the gene matches. Per the germline V gene, CDR1 is SEHNR and CDR2 is FQNEAQ (reference sequence). The CDR3 sequence is 15 residues long. In DNA, the CDR3 is TGTGCCAGCAGCGTAGGACAGGGAGTCTACAATGAGCAGTTCTTC. Amino acids: CASSVGQGVYNEQFF.

V gene TRBV10-3 combines with J gene TRBJ2-1, with TRBD2 matching 11 bases. The ends lost 2 bases at V and 4 bases at J; junction bases unmatched: 1. CDR1 is ENHRY and CDR2 is SYGVKD in the germline V gene. CDR3 size: 15 residues. CDR3 nucleotide sequence: TGTGCCATCAGTGAGGGACTAGCGGGTTACAATGAGCAGTTCTTC. Translating gives CAISEGLAGYNEQFF.

V is TRBV9 and J is TRBJ1-3; D perhaps matches TRBD1 (5 bases). The V gene lost 2 bases and the J gene lost 5 bases, with 17 bases spanning the gap. This CDR3 region has 16 residues. In germline, CDR1 is SGDLS, CDR2 YYNGEE. This chain's CDR3 is CASSVERGADRNTIYF. The CDR3 DNA reads TGTGCCAGCAGCGTGGAAAGGGGCGCAGACCGAAACACCATATATTTT.

V gene TRBV19 combines with J gene TRBJ2-1, with no clear D. CDR1 and CDR2 from the germline V gene are LNHDA and SQIVND (reference sequence). V shed 1 base and J shed 3 bases, with 4 bases lying between them. The CDR3 has 13 amino acids. CDR3 nucleotides: TGTGCCAGTAGTATAGGCCGCTACAATGAGCAGTTCTTC. Translating gives CASSIGRYNEQFF.

The rearrangement uses TRBV13 and TRBJ2-5, with 8 bases that match TRBD2. This CDR3 spans 13 amino acids. J lost 5 bases, V lost 6 bases, and 5 bases had no gene match. Germline V gene sequence: CDR1 PRHDT, CDR2 FYEKMQ (reference sequence). The CDR3 protein is CASRAGGLETQYF. Written as DNA, the CDR3 is TGTGCCAGCAGGGCGGGGGGACTGGAGACCCAGTACTTC.

This rearrangement joins TRBV4-1 to TRBJ1-6; D ambiguous. This CDR3 region has 16 residues. Germline values: CDR1 MGHRA, CDR2 YSYEKL. The V and J ends lost 0 bases and 7 bases respectively, with 13 bases between them. The CDR3 DNA follows: TGCGCCAGCAGCCAAGATCCCAAGTTCTGGAATTCACCCCTCCACTTT. Translated, it gives CASSQDPKFWNSPLHF.

This chain uses TRBV27 with TRBJ2-3; tentatively, D is TRBD1 (5 bases). Looked up from germline, CDR1 is MNHEY and CDR2 is SMNVEV (reference sequence). Trimming took 4 bases from V and 1 from J, leaving 12 bases between them. This CDR3 comprises 15 residues. The CDR3 sequence is CASSWIIGGTDTQYF. CDR3 DNA: TGTGCCAGCAGTTGGATTATAGGGGGCACAGATACGCAGTATTTT.

The chain joins TRBV2 to TRBJ2-1, with D tentatively TRBD2 (6 bases). Trimming removed 1 base from V and 6 bases from J, with 13 bases in between. The germline V gene encodes CDR1 SNHLY and CDR2 FYNNEI. This CDR3 spans 15 amino acids. The CDR3 region is CASSEDGWRGNEQFF. Here the CDR3 DNA reads TGTGCCAGCAGTGAAGATGGGTGGCGGGGCAATGAGCAGTTCTTC.

V usage is TRBV5-1 and J usage is TRBJ1-3, with D perhaps matching TRBD1 (6 bases). The CDR3 consists of 16 residues. The V and J ends lost 0 bases and 6 bases respectively, with 16 bases between them. Germline CDR1 is SGHRS and CDR2 is YFSETQ. CDR3: CASSLVGTGAENTIYF. DNA of the CDR3: TGCGCCAGCAGCTTGGTGGGGACGGGGGCTGAAAACACCATATATTTT.

The chain links TRBV2 to TRBJ1-4; no clear D. Trimming stripped 8 bases from V and 10 bases from J, with 17 bases between. Germline V gene data show CDR1 as SNHLY and CDR2 as FYNNEI. The CDR3 loop spans 13 amino acids. The CDR3 reads CASLTRDTVKLFF. The CDR3 DNA sequence: TGTGCCAGCCTAACCCGGGATACAGTAAAACTGTTTTTT.